The TCR beta chain described here comes from a study of T cells in Graves' hyperthyroidism and ophthalmopathy. Authors of the study amplified TCR beta CDR3 regions from RNA transcripts. In the first-round RT-PCR of the TCR CDR3, the HTBI primer set was used. TCRdb reanalysed the multiplex PCR reads using MiXCR and keeps one entry per CDR3 protein. This repertoire shows approximately 400,000 distinct CDR3 sequences, 20% to 25% found once; its top ten account for 70% to 75%. Germline CDR1 SGHAT, CDR2 FQNNGV. The CDR3 extends over 14 amino acids. Trimming removed 1 base at V and 4 bases at J, with 8 bases between. PBMCs were collected from an approximately 10 ml volume of fresh peripheral blood.

Sequences were obtained from blood. This sequence joins TRBV11-2 and TRBJ2-1; no reliable D call. This clonotype originated in a man aged 50 to 60 with Graves' hyperthyroidism. The CDR3 protein is CASSLGPVYNEQFF. Written as DNA, the CDR3 is TGTGCCAGCAGCTTAGGCCCCGTTTACAATGAGCAGTTCTTC.